The 18 T cell receptor beta chains below come from one sample, sequenced in a study of blood T cell repertoires in COVID-19. Clones were read by immunoSEQ multiplex PCR, and TCRdb kept only the in-frame ones, dropping some. The table lists fewer than 600,000 clones, 89% of them singletons. Sample: peripheral blood. All receptors derive from a man between 18 and 29 years old with COVID-19, enrolled during active disease.

This rearrangement joins TRBV25-1 to TRBJ2-7; 9 bases are a match to TRBD2. J was trimmed by 3 bases and V by 8 bases; bases with no gene match: 11. The CDR3 consists of 15 residues. Germline CDR1 is MGHDK and CDR2 is SYGVNS. The CDR3 loop is CASPFRLADDYEQYF. The CDR3 DNA follows: TGTGCCAGCCCCTTTCGACTAGCGGACGACTACGAGCAGTACTTC.

CDR3 sequence (DNA): TGTGCCAGCAGGAGGGGACAGACCTACGAGCAGTACTTC. Its protein product is CASRRGQTYEQYF. The chain is built from TRBV12-3 or TRBV12-4 and TRBJ2-7, with 7 bases matching TRBD1. The CDR3 length is 13 residues. Germline trimming cut 6 bases from V and 2 bases from J; bases unmatched to any gene: 4.

The J gene is TRBJ1-2, the V gene TRBV6-6; no clear D gene. Germline CDR1 reads MNHNY; CDR2 reads SVGAGI (reference sequence). CDR3 length: 13 residues. V lost 6 bases, J lost 3 bases, and 11 bases lay in between. CDR3 loop: CASSRDKDYGYTF. CDR3 nucleotide sequence: TGTGCCAGCAGCCGAGACAAGGACTATGGCTACACCTTC.

The chain links TRBV19 to TRBJ2-2; D possibly corresponds to TRBD2 (7 bases). CDR1 and CDR2 (germline): LNHDA, SQIVND (reference sequence). The CDR3 spans 17 residues. V shed 3 bases and J shed 7 bases, with 21 bases lying between them. The DNA of the CDR3 is TGTGCCAGTAGTATCTTTGCAAGGGGAGGGGGAAACGGGGAGCTGTTTTTT. It codes for CASSIFARGGGNGELFF.

The chain has TRBV11-2 and TRBJ2-5, with 10 bases identical to TRBD2. CDR3 length: 15 amino acids. From germline, CDR1 is SGHAT and CDR2 FQNNGV. Losses at the gene ends were 1 base for V and 4 bases for J; bases not matched to a gene: 3. The CDR3 sequence: CASSLALAGTETQYF. CDR3 nucleotide sequence: TGTGCCAGCAGCTTAGCACTAGCGGGGACAGAGACCCAGTACTTC.

The CDR3 loop reads CASGMGGAEAFF. The CDR3 DNA reads as TGTGCCAGTGGAATGGGGGGTGCTGAAGCTTTCTTT. The chain couples TRBV19 to TRBJ1-1, with D maybe TRBD1 (5 bases). This CDR3 has 12 amino acids. V was clipped by 8 bases and J by 6 bases, with 13 bases between them. Germline V gives CDR1 LNHDA, CDR2 SQIVND (reference sequence).

The CDR3 sequence: CASSFQAGGKTGELFF. CDR3 sequence (DNA): TGTGCCAGCAGTTTTCAAGCGGGAGGAAAAACCGGGGAGCTGTTTTTT. The J gene is TRBJ2-2, the V gene TRBV6-6; 9 bases agree with TRBD2. V dropped 4 bases and J dropped 5; count of bases not matched to a gene: 8. The CDR3 sequence is 16 residues long. Germline CDR1 reads MNHNY; CDR2 reads SVGAGI (reference sequence).

The table lists this clone with a count of one. V is TRBV7-9 and J is TRBJ2-7; the match to TRBD1 covers 8 bases. CDR3 length: 14 residues. CDR1 is SEHNR, CDR2 FQNEAQ, per germline (reference sequence). With 5 bases clipped from V and 5 bases from J, the junction kept 8 bases outside the gene matches. CDR3 nucleotide sequence: TGTGCCAGCAGCACATGGGACAGGAGCCACGAGCAGTACTTC. Translated, it gives CASSTWDRSHEQYF.

The chain has TRBV2 and TRBJ1-5; D unclear. Germline-derived CDR1 and CDR2 are SNHLY and FYNNEI. V lost 2 bases, J lost 11 bases, and 16 bases lay in between. This CDR3 has 14 amino acids. The CDR3 bases are TGTGCCAGCAGTGAACTAGGAACTGTATTGGCCCAGCATTTT. This codes for CASSELGTVLAQHF.

J is TRBJ2-5 and V is TRBV19, with 8 positions matching TRBD1. V lost 6 bases to trimming and J lost 3 bases; unmatched junction nucleotides: 9. From germline, CDR1 is LNHDA and CDR2 SQIVND (reference sequence). CDR3 size: 15 residues. CDR3 coding DNA: TGTGCCAGTAGCTCCCGCCAACAGGGGGAAGAGACCCAGTACTTC. Translating gives CASSSRQQGEETQYF. Combining the CDR3 with reference TRBV19 and TRBJ2-5 gives the whole variable domain DGGITQSPKYLFRKEGQNVTLSCEQNLNHDAMYWYRQDPGQGLRLIYYSQIVNDFQKGDIAEGYSVSREKKESFPLTVTSAQKNPTAFYLCASSSRQQGEETQYFGPGTRLLVL.

A word on this clone: This may be a read error: a much more frequent sequence differs by one nucleotide. The rearrangement links TRBV2 to TRBJ1-1; D might be TRBD1 (5 bases). Germline V lookup: CDR1 SNHLY, CDR2 FYNNEI. The CDR3 has 11 residues. The V gene lost 8 bases and the J gene lost 4 bases, with 8 bases spanning the gap. CDR3 nucleotide sequence: TGTGCCAGCTGGGGGGGCACTGAAGCTTTCTTT. Protein: CASWGGTEAFF. The entire variable domain, with the rest obtained from reference TRBV2 and TRBJ1-1, is as follows: EPEVTQTPSHQVTQMGQEVILRCVPISNHLYFYWYRQILGQKVEFLVSFYNNEISEKSEIFDDQFSVERPDGSNFTLKIRSTKLEDSAMYFCASWGGTEAFFGQGTRLTVV.

The chain joins TRBV3-1 (or the pseudogene TRBV3-2) to TRBJ2-2, with 12 bases identical to TRBD2. This CDR3 has 14 residues. The J segment lost 9 bases and the V segment lost 4 bases, leaving 3 bases of the junction unmatched. Per the germline V gene, CDR1 is LGHDT and CDR2 is YNNKEL (reference sequence). Written as DNA, the CDR3 is TGTGCCAGCAGCCTGACTAGCGGGGGCCGGGAGCTGTTTTTT. Protein sequence: CASSLTSGGRELFF.

This clone was observed a handful of times. The V call is TRBV5-4, the J call TRBJ1-6; D gene ambiguous. The length of the CDR3 is 12 residues. Between the trimmed V and J ends, which lost 2 bases and 8 bases, there was a span of 5 bases. The V gene's germline CDR1 is SGHNT and CDR2 YYREEE (reference sequence). The CDR3 protein is CASSFLHSPLHF. The CDR3, as DNA: TGTGCCAGCAGCTTTCTACATTCACCCCTCCACTTT. Looking up the rest from reference TRBV5-4 and TRBJ1-6 gives the full variable domain: ETGVTQSPTHLIKTRGQQVTLRCSSQSGHNTVSWYQQALGQGPQFIFQYYREEENGRGNFPPRFSGLQFPNYSSELNVNALELDDSALYLCASSFLHSPLHFGNGTRLTVT.

V and J are TRBV15 and TRBJ2-7; TRBD1 agrees at 9 bases. Unmatched junction bases numbered 5, after V lost 3 bases and J lost 5 bases. CDR3 length equals 14 residues. Germline V gene data show CDR1 as LNHNV and CDR2 as YYDKDF (reference sequence). The chain's CDR3 is CATSRGTGINEQYF. The CDR3 DNA is TGTGCCACCAGCAGGGGGACAGGGATAAACGAGCAGTACTTC.

In its sample, this clone was seen a few times. The rearrangement links TRBV4-1 to TRBJ1-3; D is possibly TRBD1 (5 bases). Germline V gene data show CDR1 as MGHRA and CDR2 as YSYEKL. Trimming stripped 4 bases from V and 1 base from J, with 5 bases between. CDR3 length: 13 residues. The CDR3 is CASSRQSGNTIYF. The CDR3 region has the DNA TGCGCCAGCAGCCGACAGTCTGGAAACACCATATATTTT.

The chain couples TRBV5-1 to TRBJ1-2, with TRBD1 identical over 7 bases. CDR3 length equals 15 residues. CDR1 SGHRS and CDR2 YFSETQ come from the germline V gene. V gave up 3 bases and J gave up 5 bases; unmatched junction bases: 10. The CDR3 loop reads CASSSRQGVSYGYTF. CDR3 nucleotide sequence: TGCGCCAGCAGCTCCCGACAGGGAGTAAGTTATGGCTACACCTTC.

This chain joins TRBV5-6 and TRBJ2-5, with a possible D match to TRBD1 (5 bases). Deletions cut 6 bases from V and 5 bases from J, with 17 bases between. The CDR3 runs to 14 residues. Germline CDR1 and CDR2: SGHDT and YYEEEE. The DNA of the CDR3 is TGTGCCAGCACGCCACCTGGGGCGAGGGAGACCCAGTACTTC. Amino acid sequence: CASTPPGARETQYF.

The chain recombines TRBV7-6 with TRBJ2-3; 8 positions agree with TRBD2. V dropped 1 base and J dropped 6; count of bases not matched to a gene: 6. The CDR3 runs 15 residues. Germline-derived CDR1 and CDR2 are SGHVS and FNYEAQ. In DNA form, the CDR3 reads TGTGCCAGCAGCTTAGGGGGTAGCGGGGTGGATACGCAGTATTTT. Translation: CASSLGGSGVDTQYF.